The text below deals with one T cell receptor beta chain. These data belong to a study of cytotoxic CD8 clonotypes in ibrutinib-treated CLL. In the study overall: 11 relapsed/refractory, more than 14 treatment-naive; about 17 IGHV unmutated. On average, each sample had about 260,000 productive templates and approximately 85,000 productive rearrangements.

The CDR3 is made up of 14 amino acids. Germline V lookup: CDR1 MNHEY, CDR2 SMNVEV (reference sequence). Method: immunoSEQ multiplex PCR; TCRdb's copy keeps in-frame clones and lacks some. The table has some 200,000 clones, just over 70% seen once. The genes are TRBV27 and TRBJ2-5, with D possibly TRBD1 on 6 matching bases. With the DNA end fitting TRBJ2-7 better, the J assignment may be wrong. The TCR comes from a human donor with chronic lymphocytic leukemia. The sample in question was PBMCs, obtained after 12 months of ibrutinib treatment. In nucleotides, the CDR3 is TGTGCCAGCAGTTCCGCTGACAGGATCTACGAGCAGTACTTC. Protein sequence: CASSSADRIYEQYF.